This TCR beta chain was sequenced during a study of T-cell reconstitution after alpha-beta-depleted transplantation in children. This sample's TCRbeta library carried unique molecular identifier barcodes. Using its own MiXCR run on the PCR reads, TCRdb lists one record per CDR3 protein. Here the sample spans around 600,000 distinct CDR3 sequences, roughly 10% being singletons. Trimming left V 5 bases short and J 2 bases short, with 14 bases between. CDR1 SQVTM and CDR2 ANQGSEA come from the germline V gene. This CDR3 region has 14 residues. This clonotype came up many times. This chain connects TRBV29-1 to TRBJ2-3; D gene unclear. The clonotype originates from a human donor who donated a stem cell graft to a child with acute myeloid leukemia. The sequencing here drew on PBMCs from the stem cell graft donor, taken from the stem cell graft. The chain's CDR3 is CSVKVQSVTDTQYF. As DNA, the CDR3 is TGCAGCGTTAAGGTTCAGTCCGTCACAGATACGCAGTATTTT.